This T cell receptor (beta chain) originates from a study of blood T cell repertoires in COVID-19. Clones were sequenced by immunoSEQ multiplex PCR, and TCRdb holds only the in-frame ones, with some missing. The repertoire has over 45,000 clones, roughly 78% of them found once; the top ten carry roughly 8.7%. The CDR3 covers 17 residues. The germline gives CDR1 SGHAT, CDR2 FQNNGV. V lost 5 bases, J lost 1 base, and 12 bases stayed unmatched. This clone was seen more than once but under ten times. This receptor was obtained from a woman over 75 with acute or convalescent COVID-19. The sequencing input was peripheral blood. The genes are TRBV11-2 and TRBJ1-1; 8 nucleotides align to TRBD1. The CDR3 DNA reads TGTGCCAGCAGCACCGACAGGGGTTGGGCTGAGAACACTGAAGCTTTCTTT. Residues: CASSTDRGWAENTEAFF.